Sequencing of this T cell receptor (beta chain) was carried out in a study of T cell responses to AZD1222 COVID-19 vaccine. Germline assignment: CDR1 SGHNT and CDR2 YYREEE (reference sequence). V lost 3 bases and J lost 4, with 16 bases in between. This CDR3 has 15 amino acids. Study-wide results and caveats: Vaccine-associated CD4 TCRs ranged over spike, dominating at 160-218 and 743-854. Donor demographics were predominantly white British with a female majority; clonal diversity may be underestimated.

On this clone: The antigen remains undetermined.

Some clones are missing from TCRdb's copy, which holds only in-frame ones; the method was immunoSEQ multiplex PCR. Among about 180,000 clones listed, about 89% were seen once. The sample was peripheral blood, taken on day 0 of AZD1222 vaccination. The chain employs TRBV5-4 and TRBJ1-2; tentative D call: TRBD1 (6 bases). The source is an adult in good health. In nucleotides, the CDR3 is TGTGCCAGCAGCTCGCAACAGGGATGGGGCTATGGCTACACCTTC. Translated, it gives CASSSQQGWGYGYTF.